This TCR beta chain was recorded in a study of T-cell reconstitution after alpha-beta-depleted transplantation in children. Whole-study findings and limits: Several hundred expanded graft clones reportedly supplied alpha-beta T cells about two months after transplant. Some patients showed high day-60 TCRbeta diversity, which derived from surviving recipient T cells and thymic progenitors. One year post-transplant, T-cell counts and diversity were largely derived from T cells produced anew.

Unique molecular identifiers featured in how the TCRbeta library was prepared. TCRdb processed the PCR reads anew with MiXCR; each CDR3 protein has one entry. The data contain hundreds of thousands of distinct CDR3 sequences, around 12% of them singletons. This clonotype was seen ten or more times. Its antigen is as yet unknown. V was clipped by 1 base and J by 5 bases, with 9 bases between them. This CDR3 contains 14 residues. From germline, CDR1 is SEHNR and CDR2 FQNEAQ (reference sequence). V usage is TRBV7-9 and J usage is TRBJ1-5; D not certain. Material: PBMCs, obtained before TCRalphabeta/CD19-depleted stem cell transplant. This clonotype originated in a girl between 2 and 10 years old with congenital amegakaryocytic thrombocytopenia, due to receive a stem cell transplant. The CDR3 loop reads CASSLGESYQPQHF. In DNA, the CDR3 is TGTGCCAGCAGCTTAGGGGAGAGTTATCAGCCCCAGCATTTT.